Below, 7 T cell receptor beta chains from the same sample are listed, as sequenced in a study of OX40 agonist ivuxolimab in advanced cancers. Method: immunoSEQ multiplex PCR; TCRdb's copy keeps in-frame clones and lacks some. The data show tens of thousands of clones, 70% to 90% seen once. The sequencing here drew on CD4+ or CD8+ T cells sorted from blood, taken in a trial of the OX40 agonist ivuxolimab. All receptors derive from an adult with an advanced solid tumor such as melanoma, head and neck, liver or kidney cancer.

The rearrangement links TRBV7-2 to TRBJ1-1, with D possibly TRBD1 on 5 matching bases. The CDR3 consists of 16 residues. Germline V lookup: CDR1 SGHTA, CDR2 FQGNSA. V dropped 7 bases and J dropped 3 bases, with 21 bases sitting between them. In DNA form, the CDR3 reads TGTGCCAGCACCCCCTTCTGGGGGGGTTCGTACACTGAAGCTTTCTTT. As protein: CASTPFWGGSYTEAFF.

This clone has only one observation. The J gene is TRBJ1-2, the V gene TRBV9; the match to TRBD1 covers 8 bases. V lost 4 bases, J lost 0 bases, and 11 bases stayed unmatched. The germline CDR1 and CDR2 sequences are SGDLS and YYNGEE. The CDR3 is made up of 17 amino acids. Here the CDR3 reads CASSIPLGQGANYGYTF. The CDR3, as DNA: TGTGCCAGCAGCATACCACTAGGACAGGGAGCTAACTATGGCTACACCTTC.

This chain uses TRBV11-3 with TRBJ2-1; 9 nucleotides line up with TRBD1. Per germline, CDR1 SGHNT and CDR2 YENEEA. V shed 5 bases, J shed 3 bases, and the junction held 5 bases outside the gene matches. CDR3 length: 15 amino acids. CDR3 region: CASSEDRGVYNEQFF. The CDR3 coding sequence is TGTGCCAGCAGCGAAGACAGGGGGGTCTACAATGAGCAGTTCTTC.

This chain joins TRBV9 and TRBJ2-3; D gene unclear. The germline gives CDR1 SGDLS, CDR2 YYNGEE. Trimming stripped 4 bases from V and 7 bases from J, with 13 bases between. This CDR3 is 13 amino acids long. CDR3 residues: CASSSLSPNTQYF. The CDR3 bases are TGTGCCAGCAGCTCCCTGTCGCCTAATACGCAGTATTTT.

This clone was seen once. The chain uses TRBV4-1 and TRBJ2-2; TRBD2 matches at 7 bases. CDR1 is MGHRA, CDR2 YSYEKL, per germline. The CDR3 is made up of 16 amino acids. Trimming removed 3 bases from V and 0 bases from J; junction bases left unmatched: 4. For the CDR3, the DNA is TGCGCCAGCAGCCATCGGGAGGCAACGAACACCGGGGAGCTGTTTTTT. Its protein is CASSHREATNTGELFF.

This chain links TRBV13 with TRBJ2-1; D unresolved. V lost 3 bases, J lost 7 bases, and 7 bases lay in between. This CDR3 is built from 12 residues. Germline values: CDR1 PRHDT, CDR2 FYEKMQ (reference sequence). CDR3 protein: CASSLGGNEQFF. As DNA, the CDR3 is TGTGCCAGCAGCTTGGGTGGAAATGAGCAGTTCTTC.

The chain carries TRBV18 and TRBJ1-1, with 11 bases matching TRBD1. This CDR3 region has 15 residues. Germline CDR1 is KGHSH and CDR2 is LQKENI. J lost 7 bases, V lost 4 bases, and 8 bases had no gene match. The CDR3 DNA reads as TGTGCCAGCTCACGGACAGGGGGCGAGAGTGATGAAGCTTTCTTT. Protein product: CASSRTGGESDEAFF.